This record covers a single T cell receptor beta chain. The antigen is not known. The PCR was carried out with 60 Vbeta primers and 13 Jbeta primers. Measured with immunoSEQ multiplex PCR; TCRdb has only the in-frame clones, and not every one. The profile shows approximately 120,000 clones, 60% to 85% of them singletons. The entry originates in a study of cytomegalovirus exposure and HLA in healthy donors. V lost 6 bases and J lost 8, with 16 bases in between. Germline CDR1 is MNHEY and CDR2 is SVGAGI. This CDR3 is built from 13 residues. General study findings and limits: Rare TCR sequences dominated, though some public TCRs recurred in many donors.

The rearrangement joins TRBV6-5 to TRBJ1-1, with D perhaps matching TRBD1 (5 bases). The sequence was obtained from a female donor in good health and CMV-seronegative. Sequencing used PBMCs. CDR3 amino acids: CASSPNPTDEAFF. The DNA for the CDR3 is TGTGCCAGCAGCCCCAACCCGACAGACGAAGCTTTCTTT.